This T cell receptor (beta chain) came from a study of low-dose radiotherapy and immunotherapy resistance in tumors. Looking at the study overall: Treatment of Cohort 2 consisted of 1 Gy per fraction every two weeks, amounting to 13 Gy over 26 weeks. Cyclophosphamide went in intravenously at 200 mg/m2 every two weeks, one day before radiation and immunotherapy.

Time point noted: before trial treatment. Donors were treated with nivolumab, ipilimumab, aspirin, and low-dose cyclophosphamide and radiotherapy. Priming of first-strand cDNA relied on TRAV- and TRBV-specific primers (covering alpha and beta chains). TCRs were amplified for roughly 22 PCR cycles with a constant-region primer and V-primer adapter. After the mRNA was isolated, it was amplified using in vitro transcription. TCRdb reprocessed the reads with MiXCR, giving one entry per CDR3 protein. The profile shows 45,000 to 75,000 distinct CDR3 sequences, under 30% of them singletons. From germline, CDR1 is DFQATT and CDR2 SNEGSKA (reference sequence). V was shortened by 0 bases and J by 17 bases, with 31 bases between the two germline ends. The CDR3 contains 17 residues.

The V call is TRBV20-1, the J call TRBJ1-4; D may be TRBD1 (6 bases). This specimen consisted of PBMCs, obtained before treatment. The sequence derives from a male donor with prostate cancer. CDR3 bases: TGCAGTGCTAGAGATAGCCAGCGGGGGGCCGGGGCGGGGAGCTGTTTTTTT. The encoded protein is CSARDSQRGAGAGSCFF.